What follows are 13 T cell receptor beta chains derived from one specimen sequenced in a study of T cells in Graves' hyperthyroidism and ophthalmopathy. RNA transcripts provided the source from which TCR beta CDR3 regions were amplified. RT-PCR in the first round (using the HTBI primer set) targeted the TCR CDR3. TCRdb re-called the multiplex PCR reads through MiXCR, storing one row per CDR3 protein. The repertoire holds roughly 500,000 distinct CDR3 sequences, with 40% to 50% as singletons. Sequences were obtained from peripheral blood or thyroid tissue (not recorded which). These receptors all stem from an adult woman with Graves' disease, either hyperthyroidism or ophthalmopathy (not recorded which).

As to this clonotype: Without the conserved terminal phenylalanine or tryptophan, this CDR3 likely stems from a read error. Because the CDR3's place on the DNA is in doubt, the DNA is left out and the CDR3 is given as listed by TCRdb. J is TRBJ1-2 and V is TRBV29-1; the table's D call of TRBD1 was not tested on the DNA. The CDR3 sequence runs 10 residues, both termini included. Germline loops: CDR1 SQVTM, CDR2 ANQGSEA. Here the CDR3 reads CSVWRGTGLI.

The CDR3 protein is CASSGPTSFYEQYF. For the CDR3, the DNA is TGTGCCAGCTCTGGACCGACTAGCTTCTACGAGCAGTACTTC. J is TRBJ2-7 and V is TRBV2; 7 bases align to TRBD2. There are 14 residues in the CDR3. After removal of 8 bases from V and 3 bases from J, the junction contained 10 bases not matched to a gene. CDR1 and CDR2 from the germline V gene are SNHLY and FYNNEI.

This clonotype was detected ten times or more. Written as DNA, the CDR3 is TGTGCCAGTAGAGAACAGGGCGCCTATAATTCACCCCTCCACTTT. It codes for CASREQGAYNSPLHF. The genes are TRBV19 and TRBJ1-6, with D perhaps TRBD1 (6 bases). Trimming removed 6 bases from V and 2 bases from J, with 11 bases in between. Per germline, CDR1 LNHDA and CDR2 SQIVND (reference sequence). The CDR3 contains 15 residues.

This clonotype was seen more than once but under ten times. V gene TRBV3-1 combines with J gene TRBJ2-3, with TRBD2 identical over 7 bases. CDR1 and CDR2 from the germline V gene are LGHDT and YNNKEL (reference sequence). Trimming at V came to 2 bases and at J to 4 bases, leaving 3 bases not matched to a gene. CDR3 length: 14 residues. CDR3 in amino acids: CASSQRGRADTQYF. The CDR3 coding sequence is TGTGCCAGCAGCCAACGAGGGAGGGCAGATACGCAGTATTTT.

V usage is TRBV9 and J usage is TRBJ1-4; 12 nucleotides line up with TRBD1. V shed 0 bases, J shed 7 bases, and the junction held 10 bases outside the gene matches. The CDR3 runs to 18 residues. Germline V gene sequence: CDR1 SGDLS, CDR2 YYNGEE. The CDR3 sequence is CASSVEGPGTGGFEKLFF. Here the CDR3 DNA reads TGTGCCAGCAGCGTAGAGGGGCCCGGGACAGGGGGCTTTGAAAAACTGTTTTTT.

This clonotype was seen only a few times. This chain uses TRBV7-2 with TRBJ1-3; D remains ambiguous. Germline CDR1 is SGHTA and CDR2 is FQGNSA. This CDR3 contains 14 residues. Trimming removed 3 bases at V and 1 base at J, with 7 bases between. The CDR3 sequence is CASSFRRSGNTIYF. The DNA of the CDR3 is TGTGCCAGCAGCTTTCGGCGGTCTGGAAACACCATATATTTT.

Concerning this clonotype: One end of the junction fails to match germline, which may point to a read error. The chain couples TRBV10-3 to TRBJ1-1; possibly TRBD1 for D (5 bases). Germline CDR1 and CDR2: ENHRY and SYGVKD. The CDR3 totals 14 residues. CDR3 sequence (DNA): TGTGCCACCAGGGACCTGATGGAGAACGCTGAAGCTTTCTTT. Translation: CATRDLMENAEAFF.

This clonotype was detected many times. This chain joins TRBV15 and TRBJ2-7; TRBD1 is a possible D gene (6 bases). CDR1 and CDR2 from the germline V gene are LNHNV and YYDKDF (reference sequence). Between the trimmed V and J ends, which lost 0 bases and 6 bases, there was a span of 18 bases. The CDR3 consists of 16 residues. Written as DNA, the CDR3 is TGTGCCACCAGCAGAGATCCCGCAGGGGTGAGGGGCGAGCAGTACTTC. This codes for CATSRDPAGVRGEQYF.

The rearrangement uses TRBV12-3 or TRBV12-4 and TRBJ1-1; D unresolved. The CDR3 consists of 14 residues. The V gene lost 7 bases and the J gene lost 2 bases, with 14 bases spanning the gap. The CDR3 sequence is CASKRAGSNTEAFF. CDR3 sequence (DNA): TGTGCCAGCAAGCGGGCAGGCTCAAACACTGAAGCTTTCTTT.

In this sample, this clonotype turned up many times. V is TRBV5-1 and J is TRBJ1-3, with D perhaps TRBD1 (5 bases). Germline values: CDR1 SGHRS, CDR2 YFSETQ. V shed 5 bases and J shed 4 bases, with 19 bases lying between them. The CDR3 consists of 16 residues. CDR3 bases: TGCGCCAGCAGTCATGGCGGGGACGAATTAGGAAACACCATATATTTT. Translation: CASSHGGDELGNTIYF.

V gene TRBV7-2 combines with J gene TRBJ1-4; perhaps TRBD1 as D (5 bases). The V gene lost 3 bases and the J gene lost 14 bases, with 10 bases spanning the gap. The CDR3 runs 11 residues. Germline V gene lookup returns CDR1 SGHTA and CDR2 FQGNSA. CDR3 protein: CASSLPGALFF. The CDR3 region has the DNA TGTGCCAGCAGCTTGCCTGGGGCGCTGTTTTTT.

The chain joins TRBV6-1 to TRBJ1-2; possibly TRBD1 for D (5 bases). This CDR3 is 15 amino acids long. From germline, CDR1 is MNHNS and CDR2 SASEGT. The ends were cut back, 2 bases at V and 2 bases at J, with 12 bases in the middle. This CDR3 is CASSERGTSNYGYTF. The CDR3 DNA reads as TGTGCCAGCAGTGAAAGGGGCACGTCCAACTATGGCTACACCTTC.

This chain uses TRBV7-8 with TRBJ2-7, with D unresolved. Germline values: CDR1 SGHVS, CDR2 FQNEAQ. With 1 base removed from V and 2 bases from J, the gap between germline ends came to 12 bases. The CDR3 contains 15 residues. The CDR3 DNA is TGTGCCAGCAGCTTAGTCCCGGACGGCGCCTACGAGCAGTACTTC. Protein sequence: CASSLVPDGAYEQYF.